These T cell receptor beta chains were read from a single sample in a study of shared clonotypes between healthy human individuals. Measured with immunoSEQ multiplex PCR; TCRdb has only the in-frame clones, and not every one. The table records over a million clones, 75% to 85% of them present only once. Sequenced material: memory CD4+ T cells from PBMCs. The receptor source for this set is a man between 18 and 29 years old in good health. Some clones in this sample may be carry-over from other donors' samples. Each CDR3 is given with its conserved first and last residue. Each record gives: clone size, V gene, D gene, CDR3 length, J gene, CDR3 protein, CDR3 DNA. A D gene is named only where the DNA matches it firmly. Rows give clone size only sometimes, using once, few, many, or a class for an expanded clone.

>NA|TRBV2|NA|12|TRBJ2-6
CASSVRANVLTF
TGTGCCAGCAGTGTACGGGCCAACGTCCTGACTTTC
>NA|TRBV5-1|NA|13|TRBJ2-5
CASIGGERETQYF
TGCGCCAGCATAGGGGGAGAGCGGGAGACCCAGTACTTC
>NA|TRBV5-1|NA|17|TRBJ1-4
CASSPDGPAATNEKLFF
TGCGCCAGCAGCCCGGACGGCCCGGCCGCAACTAATGAAAAACTGTTTTTT
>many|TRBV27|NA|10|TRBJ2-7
CASSFHEQYF
TGTGCCAGCAGTTTCCACGAGCAGTACTTC
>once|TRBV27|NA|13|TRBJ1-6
CASTRVIGSPLHF
TGTGCCAGCACACGTGTGATCGGTTCACCCCTCCACTTT
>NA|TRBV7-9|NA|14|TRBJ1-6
CASSLLGENSPLHF
TGTGCCAGCAGCCTCCTCGGGGAGAATTCACCCCTCCACTTT
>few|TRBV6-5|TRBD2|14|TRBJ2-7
CASSYGLASYEQYF
TGTGCCAGCAGCTACGGACTAGCGAGCTACGAGCAGTACTTC
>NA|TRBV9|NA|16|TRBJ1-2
CASSARQDTANYGYTF
TGTGCCAGCAGCGCGAGGCAGGACACCGCTAACTATGGCTACACCTTC
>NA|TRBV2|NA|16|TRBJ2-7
CASSEGGGALSYEQYF
TGTGCCAGCAGTGAAGGAGGCGGGGCCCTCTCCTACGAGCAGTACTTC
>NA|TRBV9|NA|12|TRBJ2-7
CASSGGAYEQYF
TGTGCCAGCAGCGGTGGGGCCTACGAGCAGTACTTC
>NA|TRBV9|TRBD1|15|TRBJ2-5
CASSERTGVGETQYF
TGTGCCAGCAGCGAGCGGACAGGGGTGGGGGAGACCCAGTACTTC
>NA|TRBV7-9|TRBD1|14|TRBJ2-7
CASSSGDRGPEQYF
TGTGCCAGCAGCTCCGGGGACAGGGGGCCGGAGCAGTACTTC
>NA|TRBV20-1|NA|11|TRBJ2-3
CSALDGDTQYF
TGCAGTGCCCTAGATGGGGATACGCAGTATTTT
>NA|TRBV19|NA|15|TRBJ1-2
CASSIFEEGVAGYTF
TGTGCCAGTAGTATTTTTGAAGAAGGGGTAGCGGGCTACACCTTC